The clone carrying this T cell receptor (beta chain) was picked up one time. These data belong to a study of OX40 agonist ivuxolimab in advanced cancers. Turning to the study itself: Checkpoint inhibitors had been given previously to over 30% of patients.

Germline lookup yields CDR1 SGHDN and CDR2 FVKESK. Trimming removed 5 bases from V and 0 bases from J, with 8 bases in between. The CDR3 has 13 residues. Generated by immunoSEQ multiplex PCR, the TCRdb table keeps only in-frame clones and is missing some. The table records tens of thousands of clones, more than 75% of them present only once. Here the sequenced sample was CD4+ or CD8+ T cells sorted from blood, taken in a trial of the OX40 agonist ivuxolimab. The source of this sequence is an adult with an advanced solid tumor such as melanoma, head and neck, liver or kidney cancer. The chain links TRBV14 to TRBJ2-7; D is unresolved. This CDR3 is CASSSYLSYEQYF. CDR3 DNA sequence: TGTGCCAGCAGCTCTTACCTCTCCTACGAGCAGTACTTC.